This entry lists 32 T cell receptor beta chains sequenced from one sample in a study of blood T cell repertoires in COVID-19. Profiling relied on immunoSEQ multiplex PCR, and the TCRdb table lists in-frame clones only, not all of them. The sample contains about 280,000 clones, roughly 90% of which appear only once. Material: peripheral blood. Every receptor here comes from a man aged 50 to 60 with acute or convalescent COVID-19.

This clone occurred many times. V usage is TRBV7-9 and J usage is TRBJ2-7; 7 bases are a match to TRBD1. Germline V gives CDR1 SEHNR, CDR2 FQNEAQ (reference sequence). The CDR3 contains 14 residues. V gave up 3 bases and J gave up 0 bases; unmatched junction bases: 2. CDR3 sequence: CASSFGQASYEQYF. In DNA form, the CDR3 reads TGTGCCAGCAGCTTTGGACAGGCCTCCTACGAGCAGTACTTC.

The chain combines TRBV5-1 with TRBJ1-4; D is unresolved. CDR3 length equals 14 residues. The V gene's germline CDR1 is SGHRS and CDR2 YFSETQ. V was trimmed by 5 bases and J by 3 bases, leaving 11 bases between them. CDR3 in amino acids: CASSSGRANEKLFF. In DNA, the CDR3 is TGCGCCAGCAGTTCGGGGAGGGCTAATGAAAAACTGTTTTTT.

This chain uses TRBV30 with TRBJ2-5, with TRBD2 matching over 11 bases. CDR3 length: 16 amino acids. Germline V CDR1 and CDR2: GTSNPN, SVGIG (reference sequence). Losses at the gene ends were 0 bases for V and 2 bases for J; bases not matched to a gene: 5. The CDR3 is CAWSVGSGGAQETQYF. The DNA for the CDR3 is TGTGCCTGGAGTGTCGGTAGCGGGGGGGCGCAAGAGACCCAGTACTTC.

This chain uses TRBV6-6 with TRBJ1-1; perhaps TRBD1 as D (5 bases). CDR3 size: 12 residues. Germline V gene sequence: CDR1 MNHNY, CDR2 SVGAGI (reference sequence). V was clipped by 6 bases and J by 7 bases, with 12 bases between them. The CDR3 DNA follows: TGTGCCAGCAGGAAGGGGTCCGTTGAAGCTTTCTTT. It yields the protein CASRKGSVEAFF.

The rearrangement joins TRBV6-5 to TRBJ2-4, with a weak D call TRBD1 (5 bases). The germline V and J ends were trimmed by 5 bases and 6 bases, with 11 bases remaining between them. CDR3 length equals 13 residues. Germline loops: CDR1 MNHEY, CDR2 SVGAGI. The CDR3 bases are TGTGCCAGCAGTCCGACAGTGGGAAACATTCAGTACTTC. This sequence encodes CASSPTVGNIQYF.

V gene TRBV10-2 combines with J gene TRBJ2-1; 14 bases align to TRBD2. V was pared by 3 bases and J by 4 bases, with 5 bases of the junction left unmatched. CDR1 and CDR2 (germline): WSHSY, SAAADI. CDR3 size: 17 residues. CDR3 DNA sequence: TGCGCCAGCAGTGACCCCGGACTAGCGGGGGGATACAATGAGCAGTTCTTC. Residues: CASSDPGLAGGYNEQFF.

The chain links TRBV5-6 to TRBJ2-3; D is unclear. V was clipped by 0 bases and J by 5 bases, with 7 bases between them. This CDR3 contains 13 residues. Germline assignment: CDR1 SGHDT and CDR2 YYEEEE. CDR3 region: CASSLVLVDTQYF. DNA for the CDR3: TGTGCCAGCAGCTTGGTCCTAGTAGATACGCAGTATTTT.

The V call is TRBV3-1 (or the pseudogene TRBV3-2), the J call TRBJ1-1, with D perhaps matching TRBD1 (5 bases). Between the trimmed V and J ends, which lost 1 base and 1 base, there was a span of 7 bases. Germline V gene data show CDR1 as LGHDT and CDR2 as YNNKEL (reference sequence). The CDR3 totals 14 residues. CDR3 coding DNA: TGTGCCAGCAGCCAAGCCGACAGGAACACTGAAGCTTTCTTT. It specifies CASSQADRNTEAFF.

The gene calls are TRBV6-5 and TRBJ2-5, with no clear D. V gave up 0 bases and J gave up 0 bases, with 8 bases separating them. Germline CDR1 reads MNHEY; CDR2 reads SVGAGI. The length of the CDR3 is 15 residues. In nucleotides, the CDR3 is TGTGCCAGCAGTTACTCGACACAGTACCAAGAGACCCAGTACTTC. Translation: CASSYSTQYQETQYF.

The CDR3 protein is CASSHLPTGGGNTIYF. DNA for the CDR3: TGTGCCAGCTCACATCTCCCGACAGGGGGAGGAAACACCATATATTTT. The chain is built from TRBV18 and TRBJ1-3; 9 bases are a match to TRBD1. From germline, CDR1 is KGHSH and CDR2 LQKENI. V was clipped by 4 bases and J by 4 bases; unmatched bases: 8. This CDR3 spans 16 amino acids.

V is TRBV11-3 and J is TRBJ2-1, with 7 bases matching TRBD2. CDR1 and CDR2 (germline): SGHNT, YENEEA. The CDR3 is 16 amino acids. The trim removed 1 base at V and 6 bases at J, leaving 9 bases unmatched. The CDR3 DNA is TGTGCCAGCAGCTTAGCCACTAGCGCTTCGGGCAATGAGCAGTTCTTC. This encodes CASSLATSASGNEQFF.

This chain connects TRBV19 to TRBJ1-5, with D uncertain. V was pared by 6 bases and J by 7 bases, with 16 bases between. Germline V gene lookup returns CDR1 LNHDA and CDR2 SQIVND (reference sequence). The CDR3 extends over 14 amino acids. Here the CDR3 reads CASRVGVHEQPQHF. DNA for the CDR3: TGTGCCAGTAGGGTGGGAGTCCATGAGCAGCCCCAGCATTTT.

Only a few counts were recorded for this clone. CDR3 DNA: TGTGCCAGCAGCCTCCCAGGGGGCGATTCACCCCTCCACTTT. This codes for CASSLPGGDSPLHF. The chain is built from TRBV7-9 and TRBJ1-6, with TRBD1 identical over 8 bases. The CDR3 loop spans 14 amino acids. V shed 5 bases and J 8 bases; nucleotides not matched to a gene: 5. Germline values: CDR1 SEHNR, CDR2 FQNEAQ (reference sequence).

In this sample, this clone turned up a few times. The chain employs TRBV5-5 and TRBJ2-1; TRBD2 agrees at 9 bases. Unmatched junction bases numbered 6, after V lost 0 bases and J lost 2 bases. The CDR3 sequence is 17 residues long. CDR1 and CDR2 (germline): SGHKS, YYEKEE (reference sequence). The CDR3 DNA sequence: TGTGCCAGCAGCTTGGGCGGGGGGGCCCCCCCCTACAATGAGCAGTTCTTC. Its protein product is CASSLGGGAPPYNEQFF.

The rearrangement links TRBV5-1 to TRBJ1-6; 8 nucleotides align to TRBD1. V lost 3 bases, J lost 12 bases, and 8 bases stayed unmatched. Germline V CDR1 and CDR2: SGHRS, YFSETQ. The CDR3 is 14 residues long. For the CDR3, the DNA is TGCGCCAGCAGCTCTAGGACAGGGAACAGACCCCTCCACTTT. Encoded protein: CASSSRTGNRPLHF.

The CDR3 is CASSGRQLSYNEQFF. The CDR3 nucleotides read TGTGCCAGCAGCGGAAGACAGCTTTCCTACAATGAGCAGTTCTTC. The rearrangement links TRBV7-2 to TRBJ2-1, with D possibly TRBD1 on 5 matching bases. The CDR3 has 15 amino acids. The germline gives CDR1 SGHTA, CDR2 FQGNSA. Trimming took off 5 bases at V and 1 base at J, with 12 bases between the two ends.

The chain has TRBV3-1 (or the pseudogene TRBV3-2) and TRBJ2-3, with D perhaps TRBD2 (5 bases). The germline CDR1 and CDR2 sequences are LGHDT and YNNKEL (reference sequence). This CDR3 has 15 amino acids. Trimming removed 1 base at V and 1 base at J, with 9 bases between. The CDR3 region is CASSQVSLGTDTQYF. Written as DNA, the CDR3 is TGTGCCAGCAGCCAAGTATCACTAGGCACAGATACGCAGTATTTT.

This clone was seen a few times. The rearrangement links TRBV10-3 to TRBJ2-5; 8 nucleotides match TRBD1. V lost 2 bases to trimming and J lost 6 bases; unmatched junction nucleotides: 8. CDR1 is ENHRY, CDR2 SYGVKD, per germline. This CDR3 contains 15 residues. CDR3 residues: CAISETNTGGKTQYF. CDR3 bases: TGTGCCATCAGTGAGACCAATACAGGGGGTAAGACCCAGTACTTC.

V and J are TRBV2 and TRBJ2-3, with D uncertain. V lost 2 bases and J lost 4, with 4 bases in between. CDR3 size: 12 residues. Germline CDR1 is SNHLY and CDR2 is FYNNEI. In DNA, the CDR3 is TGTGCCAGCAGTGAAATAGCAGATACGCAGTATTTT. It translates to CASSEIADTQYF.

This chain joins TRBV20-1 and TRBJ1-5; 9 bases align to TRBD1. This CDR3 has 16 residues. With V trimmed by 3 bases and J by 4 bases, 10 bases remained unmatched. Germline loops: CDR1 DFQATT, CDR2 SNEGSKA (reference sequence). Here the CDR3 DNA reads TGCAGTGCTAGTAGCCCGGACGGGACAGGGAATCAGCCCCAGCATTTT. Amino acid sequence: CSASSPDGTGNQPQHF.

The chain combines TRBV25-1 with TRBJ1-4, with 7 bases matching TRBD1. This CDR3 contains 15 residues. Germline V gene sequence: CDR1 MGHDK, CDR2 SYGVNS. With V trimmed by 5 bases and J by 6 bases, 9 bases remained unmatched. CDR3 loop: CASSSSGGQDEKLFF. In nucleotides, the CDR3 is TGTGCCAGCAGTTCGTCAGGGGGGCAAGATGAAAAACTGTTTTTT.

This clone was counted once. This sequence joins TRBV13 and TRBJ2-3; 12 bases match TRBD2. Germline loops: CDR1 PRHDT, CDR2 FYEKMQ (reference sequence). J was trimmed by 0 bases and V by 4 bases; bases with no gene match: 5. This CDR3 contains 17 residues. The CDR3 DNA reads TGTGCCAGCAGCTCCAGACTAGCGGGGGCTAGCACAGATACGCAGTATTTT. Protein product: CASSSRLAGASTDTQYF.

The chain links TRBV11-3 to TRBJ2-2; D is unresolved. V lost 6 bases and J 0 bases, leaving 8 bases between the germline ends. CDR1 and CDR2 (germline): SGHNT, YENEEA. This CDR3 has 14 amino acids. The CDR3 loop is CASRSQTNTGELFF. CDR3 DNA: TGTGCCAGCAGGTCACAGACGAACACCGGGGAGCTGTTTTTT.

This chain links TRBV6-5 with TRBJ1-2, with TRBD1 matching 7 bases. The V gene's germline CDR1 is MNHEY and CDR2 SVGAGI. The CDR3 is 14 amino acids. J gave up 6 bases and V 7 bases, and 11 bases lay outside the gene matches. CDR3 DNA: TGTGCCAGCAACTCGGGACAGAAGACCGATGGCTACACCTTC. This gives the protein CASNSGQKTDGYTF.

This clone was seen many times. The chain has TRBV29-1 and TRBJ1-1; D is ambiguous. There are 15 residues in the CDR3. With 0 bases removed from V and 0 bases from J, the gap between germline ends came to 11 bases. The germline gives CDR1 SQVTM, CDR2 ANQGSEA. CDR3 amino acids: CSVEETILMNTEAFF. The CDR3 DNA sequence: TGCAGCGTTGAAGAGACAATCCTAATGAACACTGAAGCTTTCTTT.

The chain couples TRBV7-9 to TRBJ2-1, with D maybe TRBD2 (7 bases). Trimming pared 4 bases from V and 5 bases from J, leaving 15 bases between. The CDR3 extends over 15 amino acids. Germline CDR1 SEHNR, CDR2 FQNEAQ (reference sequence). This chain's CDR3 is CASSWGGGDDNEQFF. In DNA, the CDR3 is TGTGCCAGCAGCTGGGGCGGGGGCGACGACAATGAGCAGTTCTTC.

This chain connects TRBV5-4 to TRBJ1-1; D remains ambiguous. Germline CDR1 SGHNT, CDR2 YYREEE (reference sequence). Trimming took 0 bases from V and 2 from J, leaving 5 bases between them. CDR3 length: 13 amino acids. CDR3 amino acids: CASSLARNTEAFF. Here the CDR3 DNA reads TGTGCCAGCAGCTTGGCCCGTAACACTGAAGCTTTCTTT. The full variable domain, rest sourced from reference TRBV5-4 and TRBJ1-1, is ETGVTQSPTHLIKTRGQQVTLRCSSQSGHNTVSWYQQALGQGPQFIFQYYREEENGRGNFPPRFSGLQFPNYSSELNVNALELDDSALYLCASSLARNTEAFFGQGTRLTVV.

This chain joins TRBV18 and TRBJ1-3; D ambiguous. Germline CDR1 is KGHSH and CDR2 is LQKENI. The CDR3 totals 16 residues. V lost 3 bases to trimming and J lost 4 bases, with 16 bases between them. CDR3 protein: CASSPSSGRAGNTIYF. CDR3 in DNA: TGTGCCAGCTCACCCTCAAGCGGCCGGGCAGGAAACACCATATATTTT.

The chain uses TRBV9 and TRBJ1-3, with D perhaps matching TRBD1 (5 bases). The V gene lost 0 bases and the J gene lost 0 bases, with 13 bases spanning the gap. The CDR3 consists of 17 residues. Germline values: CDR1 SGDLS, CDR2 YYNGEE. CDR3 nucleotides: TGTGCCAGCAGCGTAGGATCGACAGCCTCCTCTGGAAACACCATATATTTT. Its protein is CASSVGSTASSGNTIYF. The full variable domain, with the rest looked up from reference TRBV9 and TRBJ1-3, is DSGVTQTPKHLITATGQRVTLRCSPRSGDLSVYWYQQSLDQGLQFLIQYYNGEERAKGNILERFSAQQFPDLHSELNLSSLELGDSALYFCASSVGSTASSGNTIYFGEGSWLTVV.

The gene calls are TRBV5-4 and TRBJ2-1, with D perhaps TRBD1 (6 bases). CDR1 and CDR2 (germline): SGHNT, YYREEE (reference sequence). The CDR3 runs to 15 residues. V was pared by 4 bases and J by 6 bases, with 17 bases between. The CDR3 sequence: CASSVETGLGNEQFF. CDR3 nucleotide sequence: TGTGCCAGCAGCGTAGAGACAGGTCTCGGCAATGAGCAGTTCTTC.

This clone was detected many times. V gene TRBV2 combines with J gene TRBJ1-5; the match to TRBD1 covers 8 bases. Germline CDR1 reads SNHLY; CDR2 reads FYNNEI. Unmatched junction bases numbered 4, after V lost 6 bases and J lost 3 bases. The CDR3 consists of 14 residues. CDR3 sequence: CASRRDRNNQPQHF. In DNA form, the CDR3 reads TGTGCCAGCAGGAGGGACAGGAACAATCAGCCCCAGCATTTT.

This sequence joins TRBV5-6 and TRBJ1-2; TRBD1 matches at 7 bases. Germline loops: CDR1 SGHDT, CDR2 YYEEEE. After removal of 1 base from V and 9 bases from J, the junction contained 3 bases not matched to a gene. CDR3 length equals 12 residues. This CDR3 reads CASSLSGGSYTF. The DNA of the CDR3 is TGTGCCAGCAGCTTGTCAGGGGGGAGCTACACCTTC.